This record concerns one T cell receptor (beta chain) sequence. This clone's antigen is unknown. Per-nucleotide qualities are absent, and no much larger clonotype sits a single base away. From the cysteine up to the phenylalanine, the CDR3 has a length of 13 residues. The entry retains the CDR3 DNA only, 39 bases that are in frame from base 1. Relative to germline, V is 1 base shorter and J is 3 bases shorter, with 7 bases between their ends. From the germline V gene, CDR1 is SGHDT and CDR2 is YYEEEE. The CDR3 regions of human TCRbeta chains were subjected to immunosequencing. Processing in the source paper ran as follows. TCRs in the repertoires were compared against a reference library of SARS-CoV-2-specific TCRs that had been generated with the MIRA antigen-specificity platform. Breadth meant the fraction of unique TCRs that were SARS-CoV-2-associated, whereas depth meant the fraction of total T cells that were SARS-CoV-2-associated. Using the MIRA data, every spike-specific TCR was mapped to the spike region that the TCR reacted to and assigned to either a CD4 or a CD8 class. Log10-transformed breadth and depth values were compared by one-way ANOVA with Sidak's multiple comparisons tests. TCRdb re-hosts the immuneACCESS table, in-frame sequences only. Its copies lack some clones; in the studies checked, an unresolved V gene accounts for under half of them, and the cause for the rest is not known. Clone size and V and J calls were adopted from that table, with D and trimming inferred from the DNA. The table for this sample lists over 100,000 clones; approximately 88% of them were counted only once. The ten largest clones capture 9.5% to 15% of the sample.

This sample was taken from a study of T cell responses to AZD1222 COVID-19 vaccine (dated by TCRdb to about 2021). Looking at the study overall: A total of just over 230 trial participants underwent TCR sequencing, of whom roughly 210 had received two doses of AZD1222 and approximately 26 had received two doses of the MenACWY control vaccine. Trial participants were enrolled into age subgroups of 18-55, 56-69 and 70-plus years, which contained roughly 150, 30 and 60 TCR-sequenced participants, respectively.

What the work shows at the level of the full study, not this receptor alone: Because no day 14 peak-response samples were available, the repertoires could be characterized only after the peak T cell response. The vaccine-associated CD4 TCRs covered the entire spike protein, and the dominant responses fell in regions 160-218 and 743-854. Reportedly, almost half of the unique spike-specific TCRs recognized epitopes lying outside the regions that are mutated in the B.1.351 and B.1.1.7 variants. Participants were mostly white British and included more females than males, and it was suggested by the authors that clonal diversity may have been underestimated. Only five or six AZD1222 recipients were SARS-CoV-2 seropositive at baseline, limiting conclusions about previously exposed vaccinees. After two AZD1222 doses, both the breadth and the depth of spike-specific TCRs were significantly higher than at day 0 and than in MenACWY recipients. The 56-69-year group was small, and its depth increase did not reach significance, likely because of low power.

Taken with the paper, the label for time point translates to: baseline before first vaccination. The intended sense of this specimen's treatment or condition label: meningococcal conjugate vaccine given as trial control. Vaccinee samples were obtained from the UK trials COV001 and COV002, which included a single-blind randomized controlled phase 2/3 trial of AZD1222 (ChAdOx1 nCoV-19) in healthy adults. For TCRbeta chain sequencing, PBMC samples from trial participants were taken at day 0 and at day 28 after the second dose. The source was peripheral blood, collected on day 0 of MenACWY control vaccination. This sequence originates from an adult in good health. The chain employs TRBV5-6 and TRBJ2-5, with the D segment identity uncertain. CDR3 reads: CASSLSNKETQYF. At the DNA level, the sequence is TGTGCCAGCAGCTTGTCCAATAAAGAGACCCAGTACTTC.